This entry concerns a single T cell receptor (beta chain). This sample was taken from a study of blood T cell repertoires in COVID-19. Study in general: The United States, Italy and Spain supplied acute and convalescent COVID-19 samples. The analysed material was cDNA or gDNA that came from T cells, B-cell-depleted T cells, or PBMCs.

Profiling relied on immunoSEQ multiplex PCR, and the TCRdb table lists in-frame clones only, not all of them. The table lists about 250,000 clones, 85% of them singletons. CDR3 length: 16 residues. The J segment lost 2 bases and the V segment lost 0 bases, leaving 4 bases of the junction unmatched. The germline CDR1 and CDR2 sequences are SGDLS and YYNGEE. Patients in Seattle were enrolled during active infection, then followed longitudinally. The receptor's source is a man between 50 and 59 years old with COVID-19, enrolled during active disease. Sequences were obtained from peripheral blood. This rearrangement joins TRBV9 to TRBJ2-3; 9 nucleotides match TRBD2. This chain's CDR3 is CASSVASGGHTDTQYF. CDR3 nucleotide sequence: TGTGCCAGCAGCGTAGCCAGCGGGGGGCACACAGATACGCAGTATTTT.